Below, 5 T cell receptor beta chains from the same sample are listed, as sequenced in a study of blood T cell repertoires in COVID-19 (dated by TCRdb to 2018 to 2021). Library preparation employed the immunoSEQ multiplex PCR assay. TCRdb's version of the immuneACCESS table is confined to in-frame rearrangements and falls short of the full clone set. An unresolved V gene accounts for under half of the shortfall where checked; the remainder is of unknown origin. The table for this sample lists a few hundred thousand clones; about 90% of them were counted only once. The ten most abundant clones make up just under 3% of the sample. Material: PBMCs or T cells enriched from blood (not recorded which). The receptor source for this set is a woman under 40 who had recovered from COVID-19.

This clone was counted once. The chain carries TRBV10-3 and TRBJ2-7, with D possibly being TRBD1 (6 bases). The CDR3 is 14 residues long. Germline CDR1 reads ENHRY; CDR2 reads SYGVKD. Deletions cut 3 bases from V and 1 base from J, with 10 bases between. The CDR3 bases are TGTGCCATCAGTGAATTGACAGGTTCCTACGAGCAGTACTTC. Protein product: CAISELTGSYEQYF.

The rearrangement links TRBV25-1 to TRBJ1-1, with 11 bases aligning to TRBD1. This CDR3 contains 17 residues. V lost 5 bases, J lost 1 base, and 9 bases stayed unmatched. Germline CDR1 MGHDK, CDR2 SYGVNS. DNA for the CDR3: TGTGCCAGCAGTCCCCGGACAGGGGGCATATCGAACACTGAAGCTTTCTTT. The encoded protein is CASSPRTGGISNTEAFF.

J is TRBJ1-3 and V is TRBV6-5; D gene uncertain. Germline-derived CDR1 and CDR2 are MNHEY and SVGAGI. V lost 2 bases, J lost 1 base, and 12 bases lay in between. The CDR3 sequence is 16 residues long. CDR3 nucleotide sequence: TGTGCCAGCAGTTACCAGGATCCGGGGTCTGGAAACACCATATATTTT. Its protein product is CASSYQDPGSGNTIYF.

The chain uses TRBV4-1 and TRBJ2-3; TRBD2 might be the D (7 bases). This CDR3 spans 16 amino acids. The V end lost 1 base, the J end lost 7 bases, and 18 bases lay between the germline ends. In germline, CDR1 is MGHRA, CDR2 YSYEKL. CDR3 residues: CASSQGLAGGTHTQYF. DNA for the CDR3: TGCGCCAGCAGCCAAGGGTTAGCGGGCGGGACACATACGCAGTATTTT.

This clone has a single count. The rearrangement joins TRBV2 to TRBJ1-1; TRBD1 matches 9 bases. V shed 8 bases, J shed 5 bases, and the junction held 3 bases outside the gene matches. CDR3 size: 12 residues. CDR1 is SNHLY and CDR2 is FYNNEI in the germline V gene. In nucleotides, the CDR3 is TGTGCCAGCGGACAGGGGACTACTGAAGCTTTCTTT. Translated, it gives CASGQGTTEAFF.